This T cell receptor beta chain was documented in a study of shared clonotypes between healthy human individuals. Data came from immunoSEQ multiplex PCR; TCRdb stores just in-frame clones and leaves some out. Of approximately 340,000 clones listed, around 72% were seen once; the top ten hold about a tenth. This CDR3 spans 15 amino acids. Per the germline V gene, CDR1 is SGHRS and CDR2 is YFSETQ. Trimming removed 0 bases from V and 4 bases from J, with 10 bases in between. This chain uses TRBV5-1 with TRBJ1-4; weak D call: TRBD1 (6 bases). This clonotype originated in a man between 25 and 39 years old in good health. The specimen sequenced was memory CD4+ T cells sorted from blood. Subset: CD45RA-negative fraction. The CDR3 loop is CASSLGGQYNEKLFF. CDR3 coding DNA: TGCGCCAGCAGCTTGGGAGGACAGTATAATGAAAAACTGTTTTTT.